These 9 T cell receptor beta chains share one sample of origin, sequenced in a study of post-analysis software for immune sequencing data. Study results and limitations: Controls showed lower frequencies than patients for several TRBV segments, and TRBV5-6, TRBV5-1 and TRBV20-1 were among these.

The TCR beta cDNA libraries carried unique molecular identifiers. A single record per CDR3 protein comes from TCRdb applying MiXCR to the PCR reads. The sample holds 650,000 to 850,000 distinct CDR3 sequences, around 42% seen once. Their target antigens are unknown. The material sequenced was blood. These receptors originate from a girl aged 5-17 years with multiple sclerosis.

The J gene is TRBJ2-6, the V gene TRBV6-5; 7 nucleotides align to TRBD1. Germline CDR1 and CDR2: MNHEY and SVGAGI. The length of the CDR3 is 16 residues. With V trimmed by 7 bases and J by 0 bases, 6 bases remained unmatched. CDR3 protein: CASTPGQLSGANVLTF. DNA of the CDR3: TGTGCCAGCACACCGGGACAGCTCTCTGGGGCCAACGTCCTGACTTTC.

The chain combines TRBV12-3 or TRBV12-4 with TRBJ2-3; 10 bases align to TRBD2. The junction had 14 bases not matched to a gene; V was cut back by 7 bases and J by 4 bases. The length of the CDR3 is 17 residues. The CDR3 reads CASMFGASGTSADTQYF. CDR3 coding DNA: TGTGCCAGCATGTTTGGGGCTAGCGGGACTAGCGCAGATACGCAGTATTTT.

This clonotype was recorded a few times. The chain couples TRBV10-3 to TRBJ2-1; TRBD2 aligns across 10 bases. Germline CDR1 is ENHRY and CDR2 is SYGVKD. Trimming at V came to 2 bases and at J to 2 bases, leaving 0 bases not matched to a gene. The length of the CDR3 is 15 residues. CDR3: CAISETSGTYNEQFF. DNA for the CDR3: TGTGCCATCAGTGAGACTAGCGGGACCTACAATGAGCAGTTCTTC.

This chain joins TRBV12-3 or TRBV12-4 and TRBJ2-7, with D unclear. The CDR3 length is 12 residues. Trimming shortened V by 6 bases and J by 7 bases, and 13 bases separated the two germline ends. CDR3 nucleotides: TGTGCCAGCAGCCGGACCCTCTATGAGCAGTACTTC. Its translation: CASSRTLYEQYF.

The CDR3 reads CAISESGVVPVTETQYF. As DNA, the CDR3 is TGTGCCATCAGTGAGTCTGGAGTCGTCCCCGTAACTGAGACCCAGTACTTC. The genes are TRBV10-3 and TRBJ2-5; D not certain. CDR1 and CDR2 (germline): ENHRY, SYGVKD. This CDR3 has 17 residues. V was shortened by 0 bases and J by 5 bases, with 19 bases between the two germline ends.

CDR3 nucleotide sequence: TGTGCCAGCAGCTCCCTAGGGGGGTACGACTACGGAGAGCAGTACTTC. The encoded protein is CASSSLGGYDYGEQYF. J is TRBJ2-5 and V is TRBV7-2; D may be TRBD1 or TRBD2 (6 bases each). V lost 4 bases and J 11 bases, leaving 26 bases between the germline ends. This CDR3 comprises 16 residues. Germline CDR1 SGHTA, CDR2 FQGNSA.

This chain connects TRBV6-2 or TRBV6-3 to TRBJ1-5, with 9 bases identical to TRBD1. After removal of 4 bases from V and 1 base from J, the junction contained 5 bases not matched to a gene. The CDR3 extends over 16 amino acids. CDR1 MNHEY and CDR2 SVGEGT come from the germline V gene. The CDR3 DNA follows: TGTGCCAGCAGTTTGACAGGGGGAAAGAGCAATCAGCCCCAGCATTTT. Protein sequence: CASSLTGGKSNQPQHF.

This chain joins TRBV15 and TRBJ2-4; 8 bases are a match to TRBD2. V lost 0 bases and J lost 0; bases outside the gene matches: 7. CDR3 length: 18 residues. The germline V gene has CDR1 LNHNV and CDR2 YYDKDF (reference sequence). The DNA of the CDR3 is TGTGCCACCAGCAGAGATCCGAGCGGGAGTCTAGCCAAAAACATTCAGTACTTC. Its translation is CATSRDPSGSLAKNIQYF.

CDR3 protein: CASSLRGLVQETQYF. The CDR3 bases are TGCGCCAGCAGCCTGAGGGGACTGGTTCAAGAGACCCAGTACTTC. The chain uses TRBV5-1 and TRBJ2-5, with D possibly TRBD2 on 6 matching bases. The germline V gene has CDR1 SGHRS and CDR2 YFSETQ. V was shortened by 4 bases and J by 2 bases, with 15 bases between the two germline ends. This CDR3 region has 15 residues.